Listed below are T cell receptor beta chains from one sample, sequenced in a study of blood T cell repertoires in COVID-19. Assay used: immunoSEQ multiplex PCR; TCRdb lists only in-frame clones, some missing. Found here are roughly 32,000 clones, 75% of them singletons; the top ten hold roughly 14%. The source material was peripheral blood. The source is a man older than 75 with active or convalescent COVID-19. The CDR3 runs from the conserved cysteine through the conserved F or W. The order of the fields is V gene, D gene, J gene, CDR3 protein. The D gene is left open where the match is weak.

TRBV20-1	TRBD2	TRBJ2-3	CSASAAGTDTQYF
TRBV6-1	.	TRBJ2-7	CASSEGWSYEQYF
TRBV29-1	TRBD1	TRBJ1-2	CSVTGTGGGYGYTF
TRBV3-1/TRBV3-2	.	TRBJ1-4	CASSQQQGVWKLFF
TRBV9	.	TRBJ1-3	CASSVAGLLSGNTIYF
TRBV2	.	TRBJ1-5	CASKVGGYQPQHF
TRBV2	TRBD2	TRBJ2-7	CASKAAGEQYF
TRBV2	TRBD1	TRBJ1-3	CASSEVAGQGVGNTIYF
TRBV5-1	.	TRBJ2-3	CASSINGGTPGTDTQYF
TRBV11-2	TRBD2	TRBJ2-1	CASSLVSLAGGYNEQFF
TRBV7-9	.	TRBJ1-1	CASSLVREKAFF
TRBV28	.	TRBJ2-1	CATGQYNEQFF
TRBV7-8	.	TRBJ2-7	CASSPRALYEQYF
TRBV5-6	TRBD1	TRBJ1-4	CASSPDRGGRRREKLFF
TRBV7-6	.	TRBJ2-1	CASSPRGSPTYNEQFF
TRBV7-8	TRBD2	TRBJ2-5	CASSLDSGQETQYF
TRBV3-1/TRBV3-2	.	TRBJ1-3	CASSQGLGQHSGNTIYF
TRBV24-1	.	TRBJ1-1	CATSDSRGKLYEAFF
TRBV28	TRBD2	TRBJ2-7	CASQTSGNEQYF
TRBV7-2	TRBD1	TRBJ2-5	CASSPGTGRVETQYF
TRBV6-5	TRBD1	TRBJ2-3	CASSTDRATQYF